Below, 27 T cell receptor beta chains from the same sample are listed, as sequenced in a study of blood T cell repertoires in COVID-19 (TCRdb year 2020). Libraries were constructed by the immunoSEQ multiplex PCR assay. As stored in TCRdb, this immuneACCESS dataset retains in-frame rearrangements with V and J assigned. A fraction of the clones does not appear; measured against another copy, unresolved V genes explain less than half of the discrepancy, and the remainder lacks a known reason. For this sample there are around 140,000 clones; 80% to 90% appear just once. The ten largest make up more than 1.5% of the sample. Sequencing used peripheral blood. The receptor set was obtained from a woman in her sixties or seventies with acute or convalescent COVID-19.

In regard to this clone: Additional DNA sequences in this sample encode the identical CDR3. The chain recombines TRBV11-2 with TRBJ1-5; D not certain. Germline CDR1 reads SGHAT; CDR2 reads FQNNGV. There are 13 residues in the CDR3. Trimming cost V 2 bases and J 4 bases, with 6 bases left between them. CDR3 nucleotides: TGTGCCAGCAGCTTAATCGGGAATCAGCCCCAGCATTTT. This codes for CASSLIGNQPQHF.

The chain couples TRBV29-1 to TRBJ2-1; 13 bases line up with TRBD2. CDR3 length: 17 residues. The V gene's germline CDR1 is SQVTM and CDR2 ANQGSEA. V was pared by 4 bases and J by 5 bases, with 11 bases of the junction left unmatched. The CDR3 sequence is CSVGGSGTSGTHNEQFF. The CDR3 bases are TGCAGCGTTGGAGGCTCCGGGACTAGCGGGACCCACAATGAGCAGTTCTTC.

V usage is TRBV9 and J usage is TRBJ1-6; D is perhaps TRBD1 (6 bases). The germline gives CDR1 SGDLS, CDR2 YYNGEE. The CDR3 is 15 amino acids. The V and J ends lost 3 bases and 4 bases respectively, with 11 bases between them. CDR3 loop: CASSADRTYNSPLHF. The CDR3, as DNA: TGTGCCAGCAGCGCGGACAGAACTTATAATTCACCCCTCCACTTT.

V usage is TRBV28 and J usage is TRBJ1-6; D unclear. The V end lost 6 bases, the J end lost 6 bases, and 12 bases lay between the germline ends. CDR1 is MDHEN, CDR2 SYDVKM, per germline. The CDR3 spans 14 residues. For the CDR3, the DNA is TGTGCCAGCAGCCTCACTTTCTCTAATTCACCCCTCCACTTT. Protein sequence: CASSLTFSNSPLHF.

The rearrangement links TRBV4-3 to TRBJ2-1; 9 nucleotides align to TRBD2. With V trimmed by 9 bases and J by 10 bases, 19 bases remained unmatched. CDR3 length: 16 amino acids. Germline assignment: CDR1 LGHNA and CDR2 YSLEER. CDR3 amino acids: CASSSNPGGGAREQFF. In DNA form, the CDR3 reads TGCGCCAGTTCTTCCAATCCTGGCGGGGGGGCTAGGGAGCAGTTCTTC.

The chain carries TRBV15 and TRBJ1-4; the D gene is possibly TRBD1 (5 bases). This CDR3 is built from 14 residues. Trimming took off 0 bases at V and 7 bases at J, with 9 bases between the two ends. The V gene's germline CDR1 is LNHNV and CDR2 YYDKDF (reference sequence). CDR3 in amino acids: CATSRDPRVEKLFF. The CDR3 DNA reads TGTGCCACCAGCAGAGATCCCAGGGTTGAAAAACTGTTTTTT.

The chain is built from TRBV21-1 and TRBJ2-2; the D call in the table, TRBD1, was not verified against the DNA. TRBV21-1 is recorded as a pseudogene. CDR3 length: 16 residues. This CDR3 reads CASSKKGSGIPGELFF. The DNA for the CDR3 is TGTGCCAGCAGCAAAAAGGGGTCAGGGATCCCCGGGGAGCTGTTTTTT.

For the CDR3, the DNA is TGTGCCATCAGTGATGTGGGCAGGGCCAACGAGCAGTACTTC. It codes for CAISDVGRANEQYF. The chain combines TRBV10-3 with TRBJ2-7, with a possible D match to TRBD1 (5 bases). The CDR3 spans 14 residues. Germline CDR1 reads ENHRY; CDR2 reads SYGVKD. The germline V and J ends were trimmed by 3 bases and 5 bases, with 14 bases remaining between them.

The chain carries TRBV25-1 and TRBJ1-1; D possibly corresponds to TRBD1 (5 bases). Germline values: CDR1 MGHDK, CDR2 SYGVNS. This CDR3 is 14 amino acids long. Trimming left V 7 bases short and J 10 bases short, with 22 bases between. CDR3 in DNA: TGTGCCAGCACCTCACCGGCAGTCATGGGGGGAGCTTTCTTT. Translating gives CASTSPAVMGGAFF.

The V call is TRBV7-6, the J call TRBJ1-5, with D tentatively TRBD1 (6 bases). The V end was cut by 1 base, the J end by 7 bases, with 14 bases between. CDR1 SGHVS and CDR2 FNYEAQ come from the germline V gene. The CDR3 is 15 residues long. In DNA, the CDR3 is TGTGCCAGCAGCTTAGTTGGCGGGGGCGGGCAGCCCCAGCATTTT. It encodes CASSLVGGGGQPQHF. The whole variable domain, filled in from reference TRBV7-6 and TRBJ1-5, reads GAGVSQSPRYKVTKRGQDVALRCDPISGHVSLYWYRQALGQGPEFLTYFNYEAQQDKSGLPNDRFSAERPEGSISTLTIQRTEQRDSAMYRCASSLVGGGGQPQHFGDGTRLSIL.

The chain combines TRBV28 with TRBJ2-1; no definite D call. The ends were cut back, 2 bases at V and 16 bases at J, with 21 bases in the middle. The CDR3 runs 14 residues. Looked up from germline, CDR1 is MDHEN and CDR2 is SYDVKM. Here the CDR3 DNA reads TGTGCCAGCAGTTTAGGTGGGCCCTTTGGTACGGCTTTCTTC. Protein sequence: CASSLGGPFGTAFF.

This clone was counted once. This chain connects TRBV6-1 to TRBJ2-4, with D perhaps matching TRBD2 (6 bases). This CDR3 has 16 residues. V dropped 5 bases and J dropped 2 bases, with 16 bases sitting between them. The germline gives CDR1 MNHNS, CDR2 SASEGT. The CDR3 nucleotides are TGTGCCAGCAGTAAAGTCGGGGGTTTTTCCAAAAACATTCAGTACTTC. This codes for CASSKVGGFSKNIQYF.

The rearrangement uses TRBV5-1 and TRBJ1-1, with 8 nucleotides matching TRBD1. V lost 4 bases to trimming and J lost 2 bases; unmatched junction nucleotides: 1. CDR3 length: 13 residues. The germline V gene encodes CDR1 SGHRS and CDR2 YFSETQ. CDR3 bases: TGCGCCAGCAGCGGACAGGGTAACACTGAAGCTTTCTTT. Translated, it gives CASSGQGNTEAFF.

In nucleotides, the CDR3 is TGCGCCAGCAGCCAAGATTGGCAGGGCGCCTTCCGGAACACTGAAGCTTTCTTT. Encoded protein: CASSQDWQGAFRNTEAFF. The rearrangement joins TRBV4-1 to TRBJ1-1, with D perhaps matching TRBD1 (5 bases). CDR1 and CDR2 (germline): MGHRA, YSYEKL. Trimming cost V 0 bases and J 1 base, with 18 bases left between them. This CDR3 spans 18 amino acids.

This sequence joins TRBV25-1 and TRBJ1-6; D is perhaps TRBD1 (5 bases). CDR1 and CDR2 from the germline V gene are MGHDK and SYGVNS. The CDR3 has 15 residues. V gave up 1 base and J gave up 12 bases, with 16 bases separating them. CDR3 in amino acids: CASSESTGAKGPLHF. The CDR3, as DNA: TGTGCCAGCAGTGAATCTACAGGAGCTAAAGGACCCCTCCACTTT.

The V and J genes are TRBV2 and TRBJ1-5, with D perhaps matching TRBD1 (6 bases). The V and J ends lost 4 bases and 0 bases respectively, with 16 bases between them. From germline, CDR1 is SNHLY and CDR2 FYNNEI. The CDR3 loop spans 17 amino acids. CDR3 region: CASSAIGGGHSNQPQHF. CDR3 in DNA: TGTGCCAGCAGTGCAATAGGGGGAGGGCATAGCAATCAGCCCCAGCATTTT.

J is TRBJ2-4 and V is TRBV7-2; D might be TRBD2 (6 bases). The V end was cut by 5 bases, the J end by 0 bases, with 14 bases between. CDR1 SGHTA and CDR2 FQGNSA come from the germline V gene. The CDR3 has 16 amino acids. CDR3 coding DNA: TGTGCCAGCAGCCCCCGGACTACGCTAGCCAAAAACATTCAGTACTTC. Its protein is CASSPRTTLAKNIQYF.

The chain recombines TRBV5-1 with TRBJ2-7, with 8 positions matching TRBD1. The CDR3 sequence is 14 residues long. Germline loops: CDR1 SGHRS, CDR2 YFSETQ. V was clipped by 0 bases and J by 7 bases; unmatched bases: 6. CDR3 nucleotide sequence: TGCGCCAGCAGCTTGGGGGACAGGCCGAGGGAGCAGTACTTC. This codes for CASSLGDRPREQYF.

The V call is TRBV11-2, the J call TRBJ1-1, with 7 bases that match TRBD1. The J segment lost 11 bases and the V segment lost 4 bases, leaving 10 bases of the junction unmatched. The CDR3 has 13 amino acids. From germline, CDR1 is SGHAT and CDR2 FQNNGV. The CDR3 DNA is TGTGCCAGCAGCTCCGGGACAGCTACGAGGGCTTTCTTT. It encodes CASSSGTATRAFF.

The chain employs TRBV12-1 and TRBJ1-4. TRBV12-1 counts as a pseudogene. The CDR3 consists of 14 residues. The CDR3 protein is CASSSGLRREKLFF. CDR3 coding DNA: TGTGCCAGCAGCTCGGGACTCCGAAGGGAAAAACTGTTTTTT.

This clone was observed once. The V gene is TRBV2, the J gene TRBJ1-2; the match to TRBD1 covers 12 bases. Germline V gene sequence: CDR1 SNHLY, CDR2 FYNNEI. The CDR3 covers 14 residues. The V gene end was trimmed by 6 bases and the J gene end by 7 bases; junction bases not matched to a gene: 6. The CDR3: CASRQGQGAAGYTF. CDR3 coding DNA: TGTGCCAGCAGACAGGGACAGGGGGCGGCTGGCTACACCTTC. The variable domain in full, completed from reference TRBV2 and TRBJ1-2, reads EPEVTQTPSHQVTQMGQEVILRCVPISNHLYFYWYRQILGQKVEFLVSFYNNEISEKSEIFDDQFSVERPDGSNFTLKIRSTKLEDSAMYFCASRQGQGAAGYTFGSGTRLTVV.

V gene TRBV11-2 combines with J gene TRBJ2-2; 7 bases are shared with TRBD2. The trim removed 3 bases at V and 5 bases at J, leaving 3 bases unmatched. The CDR3 extends over 14 amino acids. Germline-derived CDR1 and CDR2 are SGHAT and FQNNGV. CDR3 protein: CASSFEAGTGELFF. CDR3 DNA sequence: TGTGCCAGCAGCTTTGAAGCGGGGACCGGGGAGCTGTTTTTT.

V gene TRBV9 combines with J gene TRBJ1-1; TRBD1 aligns across 9 bases. CDR1 is SGDLS, CDR2 YYNGEE, per germline. The V segment lost 5 bases and the J segment 0 bases; nucleotides outside the gene matches: 5. The CDR3 totals 15 residues. In DNA form, the CDR3 reads TGTGCCAGCAGGACCGGACAGGGGATGAACACTGAAGCTTTCTTT. This gives the protein CASRTGQGMNTEAFF.

The chain carries TRBV7-2 and TRBJ2-7; 8 bases are shared with TRBD1. In germline, CDR1 is SGHTA, CDR2 FQGNSA. The CDR3 is 14 amino acids. V was pared by 6 bases and J by 6 bases, with 10 bases of the junction left unmatched. CDR3 nucleotides: TGTGCCAGCAGACCCGACCTTGACAGGGGCGAGCAGTACTTC. As protein: CASRPDLDRGEQYF.

This chain joins TRBV27 and TRBJ1-3; no reliable D call. CDR3 length equals 16 residues. Trimming shortened V by 2 bases and J by 2 bases, and 13 bases separated the two germline ends. Germline V gene sequence: CDR1 MNHEY, CDR2 SMNVEV (reference sequence). CDR3 in amino acids: CASSLSPSLAGNTIYF. CDR3 nucleotides: TGTGCCAGCAGTTTAAGTCCCTCACTGGCTGGAAACACCATATATTTT.

The CDR3 bases are TGTGCCAGCAGCGTAGGTCCAGGGATGGACACTGAAGCTTTCTTT. Protein: CASSVGPGMDTEAFF. The genes are TRBV9 and TRBJ1-1; TRBD1 is a possible D gene (5 bases). V was pared by 0 bases and J by 3 bases, with 12 bases between. Looked up from germline, CDR1 is SGDLS and CDR2 is YYNGEE. The CDR3 spans 15 residues.

The chain recombines TRBV28 with TRBJ2-3; 8 bases line up with TRBD1. Unmatched junction bases numbered 7, after V lost 5 bases and J lost 6 bases. This CDR3 has 14 amino acids. Germline loops: CDR1 MDHEN, CDR2 SYDVKM. CDR3: CASSGGTGQDTQYF. The CDR3 nucleotides are TGTGCCAGCAGTGGAGGGACAGGACAGGATACGCAGTATTTT.